This T cell receptor beta chain comes out of a study of T cells in localized non-small cell lung cancer. CDR3 length: 14 amino acids. The germline V gene encodes CDR1 SNHLY and CDR2 FYNNEI. The germline V and J ends were trimmed by 7 bases and 0 bases, with 13 bases remaining between them. TCRdb keeps only in-frame clones here, not all; method: immunoSEQ multiplex PCR. Of about 33,000 clones listed, more than 75% were seen once; the top ten hold 4% to 4.5%. The sample holds a few counts of this clone. The sample was peripheral blood, taken before any cancer treatment. The TCR comes from a male donor aged 60 or over with stage III lung adenocarcinoma. This chain connects TRBV2 to TRBJ2-7; D possibly matches TRBD1 or TRBD2 (5 bases each). This chain's CDR3 is CASTARGHSYEQYF. The CDR3, as DNA: TGTGCCAGCACGGCGAGGGGCCACTCCTACGAGCAGTACTTC.